This paragraph covers one T cell receptor beta chain sequence. Other DNA sequences of this sample code for an identical CDR3. The length of the CDR3 is 14 residues. Germline V gives CDR1 KGHSH, CDR2 LQKENI. Unmatched junction bases numbered 2, after V lost 3 bases and J lost 2 bases. Repertoires were generated with immunoSEQ multiplex PCR, while TCRdb's copy carries only in-frame clones and drops some. The table has about 250,000 clones, about 82% seen once; the top ten hold 5.5% to 6%. The data derive from a study of blood T cell repertoires in COVID-19. This receptor was identified in a woman of 80 years or more with COVID-19, enrolled during active disease. The chain has TRBV18 and TRBJ1-1; 8 nucleotides match TRBD1. Sequenced: peripheral blood. CDR3 residues: CASSPGQGNTEAFF. The CDR3 DNA sequence: TGTGCCAGCTCACCCGGACAGGGAAACACTGAAGCTTTCTTT.